These 8 T cell receptor beta chains share one sample of origin, sequenced in a study of human T cells and chemical hapten exposure. Documented time point: pre-sensitization, week 0. Noted treatment: therapeutic diphenylcyclopropenone sensitization with weekly scalp DPC. It was unfractionated whole blood from which total RNA was extracted. TCRdb recomputed calls from the RACE reads with MiXCR, one row per CDR3 protein. Of tens of thousands of distinct CDR3 sequences in the sample, around a tenth were seen once. The sample here was whole blood, taken in connection with sensitization to the hapten diphenylcyclopropenone (DPC). These receptors all stem from a woman aged 25 to 45 with alopecia areata. Some clones in this sample may be carry-over from other donors' samples.

The chain has TRBV2 and TRBJ1-1; 9 bases map to TRBD1. CDR1 is SNHLY and CDR2 is FYNNEI in the germline V gene. The CDR3 runs 19 residues. V dropped 0 bases and J dropped 7; count of bases not matched to a gene: 18. CDR3 sequence reads: CASSEALKRRGQGNNEAFF. In DNA form, the CDR3 reads TGTGCCAGCAGTGAAGCGCTAAAAAGAAGGGGACAGGGAAATAATGAAGCTTTCTTT.

This clonotype was seen only once. The chain employs TRBV27 and TRBJ2-3; 9 bases map to TRBD2. J gave up 4 bases and V 10 bases, and 9 bases lay outside the gene matches. This CDR3 has 14 amino acids. Germline V lookup: CDR1 MNHEY, CDR2 SMNVEV (reference sequence). As DNA, the CDR3 is TGTGCCACTTTAGCCGGCGGGGGGGCAGATACGCAGTATTTT. Residues: CATLAGGGADTQYF.

This clonotype turned up a few times. The chain links TRBV6-4 to TRBJ2-3, with D hard to call. The CDR3 has 13 amino acids. The V and J ends lost 4 bases and 2 bases respectively, with 7 bases between them. Germline CDR1 is MRHNA and CDR2 is SNTAGT. The CDR3 DNA follows: TGTGCCAGCAGTGTGGGCGACACAGATACGCAGTATTTT. Amino acid sequence: CASSVGDTDTQYF.

The chain carries TRBV12-3 or TRBV12-4 and TRBJ1-2; D ambiguous. V lost 2 bases and J lost 3, with 16 bases in between. The CDR3 is 16 amino acids. CDR3 sequence reads: CASSLKGPVLDYGYTF. CDR3 bases: TGTGCCAGCAGTTTAAAAGGGCCTGTTTTGGACTATGGCTACACCTTC.

This chain connects TRBV30 to TRBJ1-1; no reliable D call. Trimming shortened V by 3 bases and J by 4 bases, and 9 bases separated the two germline ends. The CDR3 runs to 12 residues. In germline, CDR1 is GTSNPN, CDR2 SVGIG (reference sequence). CDR3 DNA: TGTGCCTGGAGGGGTATTAGCACTGAAGCTTTCTTT. It yields the protein CAWRGISTEAFF.

This rearrangement joins TRBV30 to TRBJ2-5; 8 bases map to TRBD1. Per germline, CDR1 GTSNPN and CDR2 SVGIG (reference sequence). V trimming: 3 bases; J trimming: 4 bases; junction bases outside the gene matches: 10. The CDR3 totals 15 residues. The CDR3 nucleotides read TGTGCCTGGAGAGGCGGACAGGGATCCGTAGAGACCCAGTACTTC. This codes for CAWRGGQGSVETQYF.

In its sample, this clonotype was seen a few times. The V gene is TRBV20-1, the J gene TRBJ1-1; D is undetermined. The CDR3 contains 13 residues. Germline lookup yields CDR1 DFQATT and CDR2 SNEGSKA (reference sequence). V was pared by 3 bases and J by 1 base, with 9 bases between. This CDR3 reads CSASRGENTEAFF. CDR3 DNA: TGCAGTGCTAGTCGGGGAGAGAACACTGAAGCTTTCTTT.

This clonotype was counted many times. The CDR3 nucleotides are TGTGCCAGCAGAAAGGGACAGGGAGGCAATCAGCCCCAGCATTTT. This codes for CASRKGQGGNQPQHF. The gene calls are TRBV2 and TRBJ1-5; TRBD1 aligns across 9 bases. CDR3 length equals 15 residues. CDR1 SNHLY and CDR2 FYNNEI come from the germline V gene. The V gene end was trimmed by 6 bases and the J gene end by 2 bases; junction bases not matched to a gene: 5.